Shown below are 6 T cell receptor beta chains from a single sample sequenced in a study of T cells after yellow fever vaccination. In TCRdb, the 5' RACE reads were re-called with MiXCR into one record per CDR3 protein. The sample lists some 150,000 distinct CDR3 sequences; 8% to 13% were seen once. The sequenced sample was CD8+ T cells sorted from PBMCs, obtained 15 days after the yellow fever booster vaccination. These TCRs come from a man younger than 35 who received the YFV17D yellow fever vaccine.

The rearrangement uses TRBV4-2 and TRBJ2-7; TRBD2 agrees at 8 bases. Trimming cost V 0 bases and J 7 bases; bases outside gene matches: 11. Germline values: CDR1 LGHNA, CDR2 YNFKEQ. There are 16 residues in the CDR3. The chain's CDR3 is CASSQERSGGWEEQYF. The CDR3, as DNA: TGTGCCAGCAGCCAAGAACGCAGCGGGGGCTGGGAGGAGCAGTACTTC.

This clonotype has more than one count but fewer than ten. This chain uses TRBV7-9 with TRBJ2-4; TRBD2 matches at 9 bases. CDR3 length equals 17 residues. The germline CDR1 and CDR2 sequences are SEHNR and FQNEAQ (reference sequence). V lost 5 bases, J lost 0 bases, and 8 bases stayed unmatched. CDR3 DNA sequence: TGTGCCAGCAGCCCTCCCGCTAGCGGGGTAGCCAAAAACATTCAGTACTTC. Protein: CASSPPASGVAKNIQYF.

This clonotype was observed a handful of times. The rearrangement uses TRBV12-3 or TRBV12-4 and TRBJ2-4, with D unclear. This CDR3 has 12 amino acids. Trimming shortened V by 7 bases and J by 6 bases, and 10 bases separated the two germline ends. In DNA, the CDR3 is TGTGCCAGCAATGGACCCGGAAACATTCAGTACTTC. This codes for CASNGPGNIQYF.

This clonotype was found a few times. The chain is built from TRBV16 and TRBJ2-7, with D maybe TRBD1 (6 bases). This CDR3 has 12 amino acids. V was shortened by 3 bases and J by 9 bases, with 12 bases between the two germline ends. The germline CDR1 and CDR2 sequences are KGHSY and FQNENV. The CDR3 region is CASSHPGEGQYF. CDR3 nucleotides: TGTGCCAGCAGCCATCCAGGGGAAGGGCAGTACTTC.

The rearrangement joins TRBV4-2 to TRBJ2-2, with 7 bases identical to TRBD1. V was clipped by 2 bases and J by 5 bases; unmatched bases: 8. This CDR3 has 16 residues. Germline V gives CDR1 LGHNA, CDR2 YNFKEQ. The CDR3 DNA reads TGTGCCAGCAGCCAACCAGGCAGGGGGAAAACCGGGGAGCTGTTTTTT. Translating it yields CASSQPGRGKTGELFF.

This clonotype was recorded at least ten times. The V call is TRBV27, the J call TRBJ1-2; D unresolved. The CDR3 extends over 15 amino acids. V gave up 1 base and J gave up 2 bases, with 11 bases separating them. Germline-derived CDR1 and CDR2 are MNHEY and SMNVEV (reference sequence). CDR3 DNA: TGTGCCAGCAGTTTATGGGGAAGGTCGAACTATGGCTACACCTTC. This codes for CASSLWGRSNYGYTF.